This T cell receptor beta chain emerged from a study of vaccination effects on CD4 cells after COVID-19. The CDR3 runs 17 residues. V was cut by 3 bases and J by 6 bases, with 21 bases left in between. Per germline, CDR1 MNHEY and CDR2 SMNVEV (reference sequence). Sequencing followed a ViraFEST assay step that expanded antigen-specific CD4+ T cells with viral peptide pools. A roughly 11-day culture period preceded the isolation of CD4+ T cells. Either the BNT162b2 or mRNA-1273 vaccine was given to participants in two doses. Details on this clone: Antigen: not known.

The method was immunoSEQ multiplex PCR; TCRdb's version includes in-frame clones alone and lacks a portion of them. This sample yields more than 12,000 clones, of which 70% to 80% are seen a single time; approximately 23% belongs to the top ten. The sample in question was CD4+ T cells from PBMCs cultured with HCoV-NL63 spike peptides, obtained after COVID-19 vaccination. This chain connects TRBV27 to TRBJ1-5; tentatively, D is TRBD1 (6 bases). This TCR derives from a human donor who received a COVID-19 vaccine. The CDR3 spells CASSLTLGIGGGQPQHF. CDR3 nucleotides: TGTGCCAGCAGTTTGACCCTGGGGATAGGGGGTGGTCAGCCCCAGCATTTT.